Listed below are T cell receptor beta chains from one sample, sequenced in a study of cytomegalovirus exposure and HLA in healthy donors. The data were produced by immunoSEQ multiplex PCR, yet TCRdb's version contains in-frame clones alone and is incomplete. Here the sample table reports 180,000 or so clones. The sequencing input was PBMCs. These receptors were obtained from a woman younger than 35 in good health and CMV-seropositive. Each CDR3 is given with its conserved first and last residue. D genes are given only for firm matches.

TRBJ2-1 | TRBV5-1 | . | CASSLLVAEGPYNEQFF | TGCGCCAGCAGCTTGTTGGTAGCGGAGGGCCCCTACAATGAGCAGTTCTTC
TRBJ2-5 | TRBV6-5 | TRBD1 | CASSWTGGAGTQYF | TGTGCCAGCAGTTGGACAGGGGGCGCGGGGACCCAGTACTTC
TRBJ1-1 | TRBV6-5 | . | CAVSGNTEAFF | TGTGCCGTCTCGGGGAACACTGAAGCTTTCTTT
TRBJ2-2 | TRBV7-9 | . | CASSLALPPGELFF | TGTGCCAGCAGCTTAGCCCTACCTCCCGGGGAGCTGTTTTTT
TRBJ1-1 | TRBV6-1 | TRBD1 | CASSEFGTGDLVTEAFF | TGTGCCAGCAGTGAATTCGGGACAGGGGATCTGGTGACTGAAGCTTTCTTT
TRBJ2-1 | TRBV28 | . | CASSLPTRQQFF | TGTGCCAGCAGTCTACCGACACGCCAGCAGTTCTTC
TRBJ1-3 | TRBV4-3 | . | CASSQSTARGNTIYF | TGCGCCAGCAGCCAATCGACAGCCCGTGGAAACACCATATATTTT
TRBJ2-5 | TRBV5-6 | TRBD2 | CASSFSGGRWETQYF | TGTGCCAGCAGCTTTAGCGGGGGGCGGTGGGAGACCCAGTACTTC
TRBJ2-7 | TRBV19 | TRBD1 | CASTADRGLSEQYF | TGTGCCAGTACCGCCGACAGGGGGCTCTCCGAGCAGTACTTC
TRBJ1-1 | TRBV13 | . | CASSHGGTGKAFF | TGTGCCAGCAGCCACGGGGGTACCGGCAAGGCTTTCTTT